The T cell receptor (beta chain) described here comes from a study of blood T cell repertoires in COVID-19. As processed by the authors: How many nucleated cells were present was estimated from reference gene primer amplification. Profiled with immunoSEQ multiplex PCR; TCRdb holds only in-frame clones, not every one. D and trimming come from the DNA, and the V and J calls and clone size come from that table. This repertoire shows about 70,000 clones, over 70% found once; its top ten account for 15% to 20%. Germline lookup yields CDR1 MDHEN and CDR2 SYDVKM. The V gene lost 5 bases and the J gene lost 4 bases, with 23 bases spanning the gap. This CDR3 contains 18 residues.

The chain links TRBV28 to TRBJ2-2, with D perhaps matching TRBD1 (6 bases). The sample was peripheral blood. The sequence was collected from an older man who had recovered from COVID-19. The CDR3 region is CASSPPNRVLGSTGELFF. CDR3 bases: TGTGCCAGCAGTCCCCCCAACAGGGTCTTAGGGAGCACCGGGGAGCTGTTTTTT.